This T cell receptor (beta chain) was documented in a study of shared clonotypes between healthy human individuals. Across the whole study: Plates per donor: three CD4 naive, three CD4 memory, two CD8 naive, one CD8 memory. General study points: Only blood samples were collected, and tissue repertoires likely differ. Large sequencing depth failed to make sorted-subset sequencing complete, rarefaction showed.

TCRdb's table, derived via immunoSEQ multiplex PCR, lists solely in-frame clones and lacks some. The data contain around 1.5 million clones, under 99% of them singletons. In regard to this clone: Its antigen is unidentified.

Looked up from germline, CDR1 is SGHDT and CDR2 is YYEEEE. With 0 bases removed from V and 5 bases from J, the gap between germline ends came to 12 bases. The CDR3 sequence is 15 residues long. The TCR originated in a man between 25 and 39 years old in good health. The V and J genes are TRBV5-6 and TRBJ2-1; maybe TRBD1 (6 bases). Sequenced input: naive CD4+ T cells sorted from blood. Subset reported: CD45RA+ positively selected. This CDR3 reads CASSLVGRGHNEQFF. The CDR3 bases are TGTGCCAGCAGCTTGGTCGGCAGGGGTCACAATGAGCAGTTCTTC.